The TCR beta chain under discussion was sequenced for a study of cytomegalovirus exposure and HLA in healthy donors. TCRdb's copy holds only in-frame clones and misses some; the assay was immunoSEQ multiplex PCR. The sample carries 100,000 to 150,000 clones, about 93% recorded once. Germline values: CDR1 SGDLS, CDR2 YYNGEE. The CDR3 length is 15 residues. Trimming left V 4 bases short and J 0 bases short, with 11 bases between. V and J are TRBV9 and TRBJ2-1, with a possible D match to TRBD2 (5 bases). This sequence originates from a woman aged 18-30 years in good health and CMV-seronegative. The sample taken for sequencing was PBMCs. The CDR3 is CASSTSGDSYNEQFF. CDR3 DNA sequence: TGTGCCAGCAGCACAAGCGGAGACTCCTACAATGAGCAGTTCTTC.